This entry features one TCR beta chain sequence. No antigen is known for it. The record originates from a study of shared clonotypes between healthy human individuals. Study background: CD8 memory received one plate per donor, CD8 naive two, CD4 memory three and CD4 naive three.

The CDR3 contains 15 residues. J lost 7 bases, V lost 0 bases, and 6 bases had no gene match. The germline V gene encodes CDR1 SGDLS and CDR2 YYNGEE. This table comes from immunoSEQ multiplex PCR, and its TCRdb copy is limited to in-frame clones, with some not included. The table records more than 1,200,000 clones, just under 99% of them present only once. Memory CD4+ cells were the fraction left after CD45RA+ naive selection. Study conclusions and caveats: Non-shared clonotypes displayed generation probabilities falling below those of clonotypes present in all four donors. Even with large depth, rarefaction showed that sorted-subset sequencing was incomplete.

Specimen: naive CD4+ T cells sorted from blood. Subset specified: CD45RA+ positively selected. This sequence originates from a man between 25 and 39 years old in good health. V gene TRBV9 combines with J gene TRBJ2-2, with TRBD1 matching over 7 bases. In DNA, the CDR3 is TGTGCCAGCAGCGTAGACCCAGGGGGAAACGGGGAGCTGTTTTTT. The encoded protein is CASSVDPGGNGELFF.